The 18 T cell receptor beta chains below come from one sample, sequenced in a study of shared T cell receptors in the human thymus. The protocol was immunoSEQ multiplex PCR, while the TCRdb copy is restricted to in-frame clones and leaves out a portion. The table shows 500,000 to 850,000 clones, with 80% to 90% occurring only once. These sequences were also reported in another study, on human thymus T cells.

What was sequenced was thymocytes. The receptors originated from a boy younger than two with a congenital heart defect.

This chain uses TRBV9 with TRBJ2-5; D may be TRBD1 (6 bases). V was cut by 4 bases and J by 4 bases, with 14 bases left in between. This CDR3 region has 14 residues. Germline V gene sequence: CDR1 SGDLS, CDR2 YYNGEE. DNA of the CDR3: TGTGCCAGCAGCACGCACAGGGATGGAGAGACCCAGTACTTC. This gives the protein CASSTHRDGETQYF.

The chain couples TRBV11-2 to TRBJ2-4; tentatively, D is TRBD1 (5 bases). Trimming shortened V by 4 bases and J by 0 bases, and 13 bases separated the two germline ends. The CDR3 covers 16 residues. Germline CDR1 and CDR2: SGHAT and FQNNGV. CDR3 in DNA: TGTGCCAGCAGCTACCCTGGACAATTAGCCAAAAACATTCAGTACTTC. Its translation is CASSYPGQLAKNIQYF.

The chain recombines TRBV28 with TRBJ2-7, with D perhaps TRBD1 (5 bases). Trimming took off 4 bases at V and 2 bases at J, with 15 bases between the two ends. The CDR3 consists of 15 residues. The germline V gene has CDR1 MDHEN and CDR2 SYDVKM. In nucleotides, the CDR3 is TGTGCCAGCAGTTCCAGACAGTACTGTCCCTACGAGCAGTACTTC. This encodes CASSSRQYCPYEQYF.

This clone was counted once. This chain uses TRBV6-5 with TRBJ1-2, with D possibly being TRBD1 (5 bases). This CDR3 has 14 residues. From germline, CDR1 is MNHEY and CDR2 SVGAGI. With 4 bases removed from V and 4 bases from J, the gap between germline ends came to 13 bases. The CDR3 DNA reads as TGTGCCAGCAGTTCAGGGCTCGCCTCCTATGGCTACACCTTC. The encoded protein is CASSSGLASYGYTF.

For the CDR3, the DNA is TGTGCCAGCAGCCTTCGACTAGGCCCTGAAGAGACCCAGTACTTC. It codes for CASSLRLGPEETQYF. The genes are TRBV2 and TRBJ2-5; a weak D match, TRBD2 (6 bases). Germline-derived CDR1 and CDR2 are SNHLY and FYNNEI. This CDR3 is built from 15 residues. Trimming took off 6 bases at V and 3 bases at J, with 17 bases between the two ends.

The J gene is TRBJ1-2, the V gene TRBV18; 10 bases map to TRBD1. The length of the CDR3 is 16 residues. V was clipped by 6 bases and J by 5 bases; unmatched bases: 12. Germline-derived CDR1 and CDR2 are KGHSH and LQKENI. As DNA, the CDR3 is TGTGCCAGCTCGCCGACGGGACAGGGGATCGTGTATGGCTACACCTTC. Translation gives CASSPTGQGIVYGYTF.

This rearrangement joins TRBV6-5 to TRBJ2-7, with 7 positions matching TRBD1. Trimming at V came to 6 bases and at J to 1 base, leaving 6 bases not matched to a gene. Germline V CDR1 and CDR2: MNHEY, SVGAGI. The CDR3 spans 14 residues. The CDR3 loop is CASRLRQGSYEQYF. CDR3 DNA: TGTGCCAGCAGACTTCGACAGGGATCCTACGAGCAGTACTTC.

The V gene is TRBV10-2, the J gene TRBJ2-1; 10 nucleotides align to TRBD2. V lost 3 bases to trimming and J lost 2 bases; unmatched junction nucleotides: 4. Germline V gene data show CDR1 as WSHSY and CDR2 as SAAADI. CDR3 size: 16 residues. The CDR3 DNA is TGCGCCAGCAGTGATGGACTAGCGGCTCCCTACAATGAGCAGTTCTTC. It yields the protein CASSDGLAAPYNEQFF.

The chain carries TRBV5-5 and TRBJ2-7; 10 nucleotides align to TRBD1. Per germline, CDR1 SGHKS and CDR2 YYEKEE (reference sequence). The CDR3 runs 15 residues. The trim removed 1 base at V and 0 bases at J, leaving 1 base unmatched. CDR3 bases: TGTGCCAGCAGCTTGCGGACAGGGGGCTCCTACGAGCAGTACTTC. This encodes CASSLRTGGSYEQYF.

The V gene is TRBV14, the J gene TRBJ1-2; no clear D gene. Trimming left V 10 bases short and J 4 bases short, with 22 bases between. Looked up from germline, CDR1 is SGHDN and CDR2 is FVKESK. The CDR3 has 15 amino acids. The CDR3 DNA follows: TGTGCCACCACCAAAAACGTGCAGTGTCTCTATGGCTACACCTTC. This encodes CATTKNVQCLYGYTF.

The chain has TRBV7-9 and TRBJ1-2; D is possibly TRBD1 (6 bases). Deletions cut 6 bases from V and 4 bases from J, with 12 bases between. From germline, CDR1 is SEHNR and CDR2 FQNEAQ (reference sequence). The CDR3 extends over 13 amino acids. In DNA form, the CDR3 reads TGTGCCAGCAGGTACAGGGAGGGCTATGGCTACACCTTC. It translates to CASRYREGYGYTF.

The genes are TRBV11-2 and TRBJ1-6; a weak D match, TRBD1 (6 bases). The V gene's germline CDR1 is SGHAT and CDR2 FQNNGV. The CDR3 spans 15 residues. V was pared by 5 bases and J by 6 bases, with 14 bases between. CDR3 loop: CASSLGGAVNSPLHF. The CDR3 region has the DNA TGTGCCAGCAGCCTTGGGGGGGCAGTTAATTCACCCCTCCACTTT.

The genes are TRBV12-1 and TRBJ2-5; TRBD2 is taken as the D call from the table, unchecked against the DNA. TRBV12-1 is a recognized pseudogene. The CDR3 extends over 15 amino acids. CDR3 region: CASSQDGSRQETQYF. In nucleotides, the CDR3 is TGTGCCAGCAGCCAGGACGGGAGTCGCCAAGAGACCCAGTACTTC.

The chain uses TRBV5-1 and TRBJ2-7; TRBD2 aligns across 7 bases. CDR3 length equals 14 residues. Germline-derived CDR1 and CDR2 are SGHRS and YFSETQ. Trimming took 2 bases from V and 2 from J; bases not matched to a gene: 4. The CDR3 protein is CASSFSGTTYEQYF. CDR3 nucleotides: TGCGCCAGCAGCTTCAGCGGGACCACCTACGAGCAGTACTTC.

This rearrangement joins TRBV7-9 to TRBJ2-4; 10 nucleotides align to TRBD1. The ends lost 4 bases at V and 8 bases at J; junction bases unmatched: 8. Germline V CDR1 and CDR2: SEHNR, FQNEAQ (reference sequence). CDR3 size: 15 residues. The CDR3 spells CASSYDRGRWDIQYF. The CDR3 DNA sequence: TGTGCCAGCAGCTACGACAGGGGGCGATGGGACATTCAGTACTTC.

V gene TRBV7-2 combines with J gene TRBJ2-7; no firm D call. V was cut by 2 bases and J by 2 bases, with 4 bases left in between. Per the germline V gene, CDR1 is SGHTA and CDR2 is FQGNSA. The length of the CDR3 is 12 residues. In DNA, the CDR3 is TGTGCCAGCAGCTTACTACCCTACGAGCAGTACTTC. Translated, it gives CASSLLPYEQYF.

This clone was counted between two and nine times. The V gene is TRBV7-9, the J gene TRBJ1-1, with D possibly TRBD1 on 6 matching bases. This CDR3 has 15 residues. From germline, CDR1 is SEHNR and CDR2 FQNEAQ (reference sequence). Trimming shortened V by 5 bases and J by 0 bases, and 13 bases separated the two germline ends. The CDR3 sequence: CASSLLGQMNTEAFF. In nucleotides, the CDR3 is TGTGCCAGCAGCCTGCTTGGACAGATGAACACTGAAGCTTTCTTT.

The chain combines TRBV14 with TRBJ2-7, with TRBD1 identical over 7 bases. The CDR3 extends over 13 amino acids. CDR1 is SGHDN and CDR2 is FVKESK in the germline V gene. V trimming: 4 bases; J trimming: 3 bases; junction bases outside the gene matches: 3. CDR3 sequence reads: CASSPDRDYEQYF. The CDR3 DNA reads TGTGCCAGCAGCCCCGACAGGGACTACGAGCAGTACTTC.